This passage covers 17 T cell receptor beta chains from one sample sequenced in a study of blood T cells in healthy people across ages. It was with a sample-barcoded 5' primer and a J-beta primer mix that a second PCR of roughly 6 to 11 cycles was run. TCRdb called the 5' RACE reads again in MiXCR, with one record for every CDR3 protein. The sample lists 700,000 to 950,000 distinct CDR3 sequences, roughly 60% occurring once. Sequenced input: blood. The origin of the receptors is a man aged 25 to 40 in good health.

This clonotype has just one count. The chain links TRBV12-3 or TRBV12-4 to TRBJ1-5; D remains unclear. Trimming stripped 3 bases from V and 0 bases from J, with 18 bases between. This CDR3 contains 18 residues. CDR3 nucleotides: TGTGCCAGCAGTTTGGCCCAGAGCGACTCCCTTAGCAATCAGCCCCAGCATTTT. Encoded protein: CASSLAQSDSLSNQPQHF.

The chain employs TRBV12-3 or TRBV12-4 and TRBJ2-5; D is perhaps TRBD1 (6 bases). There are 13 residues in the CDR3. The ends were cut back, 4 bases at V and 5 bases at J, with 11 bases in the middle. The CDR3 region is CASSYRASETQYF. CDR3 DNA: TGTGCCAGCAGTTACAGGGCGTCGGAGACCCAGTACTTC.

Notes on this clonotype: One junction end does not reproduce the germline sequence, and a read error may be involved. The chain is built from TRBV20-1 and TRBJ2-1; D is uncertain. Germline V gene sequence: CDR1 DFQATT, CDR2 SNEGSKA (reference sequence). The CDR3 sequence is 12 residues long. DNA of the CDR3: TGCAGTGCTGGAGACTCCGGTTATGAGCAGTTCTTC. It specifies CSAGDSGYEQFF.

The J gene is TRBJ2-1, the V gene TRBV27; D tentatively fits TRBD1 or TRBD2 (5 bases each). The V gene's germline CDR1 is MNHEY and CDR2 SMNVEV (reference sequence). V was clipped by 9 bases and J by 1 base, with 16 bases between them. The CDR3 has 15 amino acids. The CDR3 is CASLGVGASYNEQFF. The CDR3 coding sequence is TGTGCCAGTTTGGGGGTCGGTGCATCCTACAATGAGCAGTTCTTC.

This clonotype was recorded a few times. The V and J genes are TRBV7-8 and TRBJ2-1; TRBD2 matches 7 bases. The CDR3 length is 17 residues. The V gene's germline CDR1 is SGHVS and CDR2 FQNEAQ. Unmatched junction bases numbered 7, after V lost 1 base and J lost 1 base. CDR3 bases: TGTGCCAGCAGCTTAGGGGCCGCGGGAGCTTCCTACAATGAGCAGTTCTTC. Protein: CASSLGAAGASYNEQFF. The full variable domain, with the rest looked up from reference TRBV7-8 and TRBJ2-1, is GAGVSQSPRYKVAKRGQDVALRCDPISGHVSLFWYQQALGQGPEFLTYFQNEAQLDKSGLPSDRFFAERPEGSVSTLKIQRTQQEDSAVYLCASSLGAAGASYNEQFFGPGTRLTVL.

V is TRBV19 and J is TRBJ2-1; possible D gene TRBD2, 5 bases. Germline CDR1 reads LNHDA; CDR2 reads SQIVND (reference sequence). The CDR3 length is 14 residues. The ends were cut back, 7 bases at V and 7 bases at J, with 17 bases in the middle. CDR3 DNA sequence: TGTGCCAGTATCTCCCCTGGTGGGAGAAATGAGCAGTTCTTC. Protein product: CASISPGGRNEQFF.

A note on this clonotype: At one of its ends the junction is not consistent with the germline gene, which may arise from a read error. V usage is TRBV5-1 and J usage is TRBJ2-5; TRBD1 or TRBD2 may be the D gene (5 bases each). Germline V gene sequence: CDR1 SGHRS, CDR2 YFSETQ. The CDR3 has 13 amino acids. CDR3 bases: TGCGCCAGCAGCGGGGACCCCCAAGGGACCCAGTACTTC. Protein product: CASSGDPQGTQYF.

J is TRBJ2-5 and V is TRBV20-1; maybe TRBD2 (6 bases). The V and J ends lost 6 bases and 0 bases respectively, with 17 bases between them. Germline V lookup: CDR1 DFQATT, CDR2 SNEGSKA (reference sequence). The CDR3 is 15 residues long. CDR3 residues: CSALGRGSYQETQYF. In nucleotides, the CDR3 is TGCAGTGCCCTAGGCCGGGGGTCGTACCAAGAGACCCAGTACTTC.

As for this clonotype: A much more abundant neighbour one base away suggests this may be a read error. This sequence joins TRBV6-2 or TRBV6-3 and TRBJ2-5; a possible D gene is TRBD2 (5 bases). Germline loops: CDR1 MNHEY, CDR2 SVGEGT. CDR3 size: 13 residues. With 6 bases removed from V and 5 bases from J, the gap between germline ends came to 13 bases. The CDR3 region is CASSGKVGETQYF. Here the CDR3 DNA reads TGTGCCAGCAGCGGGAAAGTGGGGGAGACCCAGTACTTC.

This clonotype was recorded a few times. This sequence joins TRBV4-3 and TRBJ2-2; a weak D match, TRBD1 (6 bases). Between the trimmed V and J ends, which lost 0 bases and 5 bases, there was a span of 10 bases. Germline loops: CDR1 LGHNA, CDR2 YSLEER. The CDR3 has 15 amino acids. The CDR3 here is CASSQEVRGTGELFF. In DNA form, the CDR3 reads TGCGCCAGCAGCCAAGAAGTCAGGGGAACCGGGGAGCTGTTTTTT.

This rearrangement joins TRBV3-1 to TRBJ2-5; 9 bases align to TRBD2. The V and J ends lost 1 base and 4 bases, in that order; junction bases with no gene match: 10. This CDR3 spans 17 amino acids. Germline loops: CDR1 LGHDT, CDR2 YNNKEL (reference sequence). CDR3 amino acids: CASSQGAGPSGAETQYF. The CDR3 DNA sequence: TGTGCCAGCAGCCAAGGCGCGGGTCCTAGCGGGGCAGAGACCCAGTACTTC.

V is TRBV29-1 and J is TRBJ2-3; TRBD2 might be the D (6 bases). V lost 5 bases to trimming and J lost 4 bases, with 13 bases between them. This CDR3 comprises 13 residues. The V gene's germline CDR1 is SQVTM and CDR2 ANQGSEA. DNA for the CDR3: TGCAGCGTTCTGTCCAGCGGGCCAGATACGCAGTATTTT. Amino acid sequence: CSVLSSGPDTQYF.

This rearrangement joins TRBV20-1 to TRBJ2-1, with D possibly being TRBD2 (5 bases). Between the trimmed V and J ends, which lost 3 bases and 2 bases, there was a span of 11 bases. The CDR3 is 14 amino acids. The V gene's germline CDR1 is DFQATT and CDR2 SNEGSKA (reference sequence). Written as DNA, the CDR3 is TGCAGTGCTAGGGCAGTAGCGACCTACAATGAGCAGTTCTTC. Its translation is CSARAVATYNEQFF.

The V gene is TRBV29-1, the J gene TRBJ2-1; D call uncertain. V was trimmed by 8 bases and J by 8 bases, leaving 16 bases between them. Per germline, CDR1 SQVTM and CDR2 ANQGSEA. The CDR3 runs 12 residues. The CDR3 bases are TGCAGCTTCGTTGTTGAAGGGTATGAGCAGTTCTTC. Protein sequence: CSFVVEGYEQFF.

This clonotype has a single count. The chain is built from TRBV10-3 and TRBJ1-2, with TRBD1 identical over 8 bases. With V trimmed by 10 bases and J by 3 bases, 7 bases remained unmatched. Germline values: CDR1 ENHRY, CDR2 SYGVKD. The CDR3 length is 13 residues. Here the CDR3 reads CATAQGAYYGYTF. CDR3 nucleotide sequence: TGTGCCACGGCCCAGGGGGCTTACTATGGCTACACCTTC.

This clonotype was seen many times. The chain is built from TRBV11-2 and TRBJ2-1, with a weak D call TRBD1 (6 bases). The ends were cut back, 2 bases at V and 1 base at J, with 15 bases in the middle. The germline V gene has CDR1 SGHAT and CDR2 FQNNGV. The CDR3 length is 17 residues. CDR3 sequence: CASSLYSDSSSYNEQFF. The CDR3 bases are TGTGCCAGCAGCTTATATTCGGACAGCTCATCCTACAATGAGCAGTTCTTC.

This clonotype was counted a few times. The chain has TRBV7-2 and TRBJ2-1; D perhaps matches TRBD1 (5 bases). Germline loops: CDR1 SGHTA, CDR2 FQGNSA. The CDR3 runs to 14 residues. Deletions cut 7 bases from V and 3 bases from J, with 13 bases between. CDR3 DNA sequence: TGTGCCAGCACCACCGGCCAGGGCTACAATGAGCAGTTCTTC. It yields the protein CASTTGQGYNEQFF. Filled out from reference TRBV7-2 and TRBJ2-1, the complete variable domain reads GAGVSQSPSNKVTEKGKDVELRCDPISGHTALYWYRQSLGQGLEFLIYFQGNSAPDKSGLPSDRFSAERTGGSVSTLTIQRTQQEDSAVYLCASTTGQGYNEQFFGPGTRLTVL.